This entry features one T cell receptor (beta chain) sequence. Its antigen is as yet unknown. The data stem from a study of T cells in localized non-small cell lung cancer. The germline V gene has CDR1 SGHRS and CDR2 YFSETQ. The CDR3 is 18 residues long. J gave up 8 bases and V 4 bases, and 13 bases lay outside the gene matches. The assay was immunoSEQ multiplex PCR, and TCRdb's table has in-frame clones only and misses some. Among some 26,000 clones listed, about 90% were seen once. Notes on the study in general: The study sequenced only one region of the tumor. As a result, intratumor heterogeneity could not be excluded and remains possible. Elevated circulating T cell density in blood was associated with longer overall survival. Uninvolved adjacent lung showed peak T cell clonality, exceeding tumor.

Sequenced material: peripheral blood, taken before any cancer treatment. This clonotype was obtained from a woman aged 18-49 years with stage I lung adenocarcinoma. V usage is TRBV5-1 and J usage is TRBJ2-1; 15 positions match TRBD2. The CDR3 nucleotides read TGCGCCAGCAGCCTAGGGACTAGCGGGAGGACGAGGCTCCATGAGCAGTTCTTC. The encoded protein is CASSLGTSGRTRLHEQFF. The variable domain in full, completed from reference TRBV5-1 and TRBJ2-1, reads KAGVTQTPRYLIKTRGQQVTLSCSPISGHRSVSWYQQTPGQGLQFLFEYFSETQRNKGNFPGRFSGRQFSNSRSEMNVSTLELGDSALYLCASSLGTSGRTRLHEQFFGPGTRLTVL.